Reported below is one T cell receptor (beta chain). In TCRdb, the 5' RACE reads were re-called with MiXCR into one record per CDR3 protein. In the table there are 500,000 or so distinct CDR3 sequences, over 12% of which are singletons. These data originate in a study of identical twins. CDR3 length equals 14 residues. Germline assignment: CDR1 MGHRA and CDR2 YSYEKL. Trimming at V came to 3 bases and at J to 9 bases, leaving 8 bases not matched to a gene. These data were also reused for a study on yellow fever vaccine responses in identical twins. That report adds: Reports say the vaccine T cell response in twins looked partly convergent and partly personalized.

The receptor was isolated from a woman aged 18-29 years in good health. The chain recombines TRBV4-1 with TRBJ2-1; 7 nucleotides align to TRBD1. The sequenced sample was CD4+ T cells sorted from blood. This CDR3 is CASSQGQKVREQFF. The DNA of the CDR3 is TGCGCCAGCAGCCAGGGACAGAAGGTCCGTGAGCAGTTCTTC.